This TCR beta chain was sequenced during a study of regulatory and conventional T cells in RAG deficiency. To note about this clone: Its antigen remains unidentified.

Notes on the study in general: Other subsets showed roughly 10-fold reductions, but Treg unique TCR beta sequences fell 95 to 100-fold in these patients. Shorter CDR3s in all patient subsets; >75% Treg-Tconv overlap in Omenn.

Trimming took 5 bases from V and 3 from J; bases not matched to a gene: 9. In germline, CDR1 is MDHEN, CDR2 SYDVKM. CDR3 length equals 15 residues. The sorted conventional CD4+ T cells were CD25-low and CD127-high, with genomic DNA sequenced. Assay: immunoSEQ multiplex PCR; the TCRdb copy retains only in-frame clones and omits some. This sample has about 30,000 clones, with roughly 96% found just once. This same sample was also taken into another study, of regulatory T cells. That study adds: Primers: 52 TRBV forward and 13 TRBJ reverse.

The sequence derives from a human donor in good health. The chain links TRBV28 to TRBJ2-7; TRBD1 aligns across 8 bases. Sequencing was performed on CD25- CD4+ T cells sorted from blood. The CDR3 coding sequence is TGTGCCAGCAGTCCAGGGACAGGAAGGATCTACGAGCAGTACTTC. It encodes CASSPGTGRIYEQYF.